The 29 T cell receptor beta chains presented below share a single source sample, sequenced in a study of CD8+ T cells in alopecia areata (dated by TCRdb to 2016 to 2019). In light of the paper, this sample's time point label describes: baseline before oral tofacitinib. Libraries were prepared through the immunoSEQ multiplex PCR assay. For TCR sequencing, RNA was extracted from every sample and reverse transcribed into cDNA to serve as template. TCRdb mirrors the immuneACCESS table, restricted to in-frame sequences. Some clones are absent from its copies; in checked studies, under half trace to an unresolved V gene, and the reason for the others is unknown. The sample table shows 130,000 to 150,000 clones, and approximately 50% are seen once. The ten largest clones add up to more than 0.95% of the sample. The source material was CD4+ T cells sorted from blood, sampled at week 0. These receptors originate from a human donor with alopecia areata.

This clone was observed a single time. J is TRBJ2-1 and V is TRBV2; D ambiguous. The ends were cut back, 6 bases at V and 5 bases at J, with 11 bases in the middle. The CDR3 runs 13 residues. Germline-derived CDR1 and CDR2 are SNHLY and FYNNEI. Here the CDR3 reads CASRGTVNNEQFF. CDR3 bases: TGTGCCAGCAGGGGTACGGTGAACAATGAGCAGTTCTTC.

The chain joins TRBV25-1 to TRBJ2-7, with 10 bases that match TRBD1. The germline CDR1 and CDR2 sequences are MGHDK and SYGVNS. The CDR3 has 14 residues. V shed 5 bases and J 8 bases; nucleotides not matched to a gene: 9. The CDR3 coding sequence is TGTGCCAGCAGTTCGACAGGGGGCTCATTCCAGCAGTACTTC. This encodes CASSSTGGSFQQYF.

This clone turned up a few times. The chain uses TRBV27 and TRBJ2-4; D not resolved. Between the trimmed V and J ends, which lost 0 bases and 0 bases, there was a span of 6 bases. The germline gives CDR1 MNHEY, CDR2 SMNVEV (reference sequence). The CDR3 covers 15 residues. CDR3 bases: TGTGCCAGCAGTTTATCGCGTTTAGCCAAAAACATTCAGTACTTC. Translation: CASSLSRLAKNIQYF.

The J gene is TRBJ1-5, the V gene TRBV30; 12 nucleotides agree with TRBD1. The germline gives CDR1 GTSNPN, CDR2 SVGIG (reference sequence). V lost 3 bases to trimming and J lost 0 bases; unmatched junction nucleotides: 12. CDR3 size: 19 residues. This chain's CDR3 is CAWSQKGTGGVGSNQPQHF. The CDR3 nucleotides read TGTGCCTGGAGCCAAAAGGGGACAGGGGGCGTTGGTAGCAATCAGCCCCAGCATTTT.

This clone was counted between two and nine times. The chain joins TRBV4-2 to TRBJ2-2; unclear D gene. Trimming cost V 1 base and J 1 base, with 7 bases left between them. This CDR3 is built from 15 residues. Germline V CDR1 and CDR2: LGHNA, YNFKEQ. CDR3 DNA sequence: TGTGCCAGCAGCCAAGTTGCGGAGAACACCGGGGAGCTGTTTTTT. Amino acid sequence: CASSQVAENTGELFF.

The V and J genes are TRBV11-2 and TRBJ2-3, with a weak D call TRBD2 (6 bases). This CDR3 contains 15 residues. V lost 1 base and J lost 8, with 16 bases in between. Per the germline V gene, CDR1 is SGHAT and CDR2 is FQNNGV. CDR3 loop: CASSLALSRGGTQYF. DNA of the CDR3: TGTGCCAGCAGCTTAGCGCTCTCCCGGGGAGGTACGCAGTATTTT.

The chain carries TRBV27 and TRBJ2-7; 7 bases are shared with TRBD2. This CDR3 is 13 amino acids long. V shed 6 bases, J shed 6 bases, and the junction held 8 bases outside the gene matches. Looked up from germline, CDR1 is MNHEY and CDR2 is SMNVEV (reference sequence). The CDR3 bases are TGTGCCAGCAGGGCCCGTTGGGAGGGCGAGCAGTACTTC. Translation gives CASRARWEGEQYF.

This clone showed up just once. The chain joins TRBV27 to TRBJ1-4; weak D call: TRBD1 (5 bases). The CDR3 contains 13 residues. The V gene's germline CDR1 is MNHEY and CDR2 SMNVEV (reference sequence). Trimming removed 4 bases from V and 10 bases from J, with 13 bases in between. DNA for the CDR3: TGTGCCAGCAGTTGGCAACTGGGGGGAAAACTGTTTTTT. It codes for CASSWQLGGKLFF.

CDR3 DNA sequence: TGCGCCAGCAGCCAGGGACTAGTCGAGACCCAGTACTTC. This sequence encodes CASSQGLVETQYF. The chain is built from TRBV5-1 and TRBJ2-5, with 8 bases matching TRBD2. Germline CDR1 is SGHRS and CDR2 is YFSETQ. With V trimmed by 4 bases and J by 5 bases, 4 bases remained unmatched. The CDR3 has 13 residues.

This clone was detected a few times. The chain couples TRBV28 to TRBJ1-2; 9 positions match TRBD1. This CDR3 has 12 residues. The germline V gene has CDR1 MDHEN and CDR2 SYDVKM. The junction had 4 bases not matched to a gene; V was cut back by 7 bases and J by 7 bases. CDR3 sequence: CASKRDRAGYTF. The CDR3 DNA reads TGTGCCAGCAAGAGGGACAGGGCTGGCTACACCTTC.

V and J are TRBV5-1 and TRBJ2-7; 7 bases line up with TRBD1. The germline V gene has CDR1 SGHRS and CDR2 YFSETQ. The CDR3 is 14 amino acids. V was pared by 4 bases and J by 2 bases, with 6 bases of the junction left unmatched. The CDR3 reads CASSRGTDPYEQYF. CDR3 nucleotide sequence: TGCGCCAGCAGCCGAGGGACAGACCCCTACGAGCAGTACTTC.

The chain joins TRBV6-4 to TRBJ2-2; 7 positions agree with TRBD2. V lost 5 bases and J lost 2; bases outside the gene matches: 8. The CDR3 is 16 residues long. Germline assignment: CDR1 MRHNA and CDR2 SNTAGT. The CDR3 region is CASSRASGVNTGELFF. CDR3 in DNA: TGTGCCAGCAGTCGGGCTAGCGGAGTTAACACCGGGGAGCTGTTTTTT.

This clone has a handful of counts. This chain joins TRBV7-2 and TRBJ2-5, with TRBD2 matching 15 bases. The V segment lost 5 bases and the J segment 7 bases; nucleotides outside the gene matches: 5. This CDR3 region has 15 residues. Germline V gene data show CDR1 as SGHTA and CDR2 as FQGNSA. This CDR3 reads CASSGRTSGRVTQYF. The CDR3 bases are TGTGCCAGCAGCGGGCGGACTAGCGGGAGGGTGACCCAGTACTTC.

The gene calls are TRBV5-1 and TRBJ2-1, with TRBD1 identical over 9 bases. CDR1 is SGHRS and CDR2 is YFSETQ in the germline V gene. This CDR3 has 15 amino acids. V lost 4 bases, J lost 0 bases, and 2 bases stayed unmatched. The DNA for the CDR3 is TGCGCCAGCAGCCCGGGACAGGGCTCCTACAATGAGCAGTTCTTC. Protein: CASSPGQGSYNEQFF.

This clone has only a few counts. The chain recombines TRBV4-1 with TRBJ2-1, with 9 bases matching TRBD1. Germline CDR1 and CDR2: MGHRA and YSYEKL. The V and J ends lost 4 bases and 5 bases, in that order; junction bases with no gene match: 9. The CDR3 is made up of 16 amino acids. CDR3 in amino acids: CASSRPPGQGNNEQFF. The CDR3 DNA sequence: TGCGCCAGCAGCCGACCACCGGGACAGGGAAACAATGAGCAGTTCTTC.

V usage is TRBV19 and J usage is TRBJ1-1; 7 bases match TRBD1. V dropped 5 bases and J dropped 3; count of bases not matched to a gene: 9. This CDR3 is built from 15 residues. In germline, CDR1 is LNHDA, CDR2 SQIVND (reference sequence). CDR3 in amino acids: CASSPTGIWYTEAFF. DNA of the CDR3: TGTGCCAGTAGTCCGACAGGGATCTGGTACACTGAAGCTTTCTTT.

This clone was picked up a small number of times. This chain uses TRBV29-1 with TRBJ1-1; a weak D match, TRBD1 (6 bases). The CDR3 is 12 amino acids. Germline CDR1 and CDR2: SQVTM and ANQGSEA. The germline V and J ends were trimmed by 7 bases and 2 bases, with 11 bases remaining between them. The CDR3 is CSGLTGNTEAFF. CDR3 in DNA: TGCAGCGGCCTGACAGGTAACACTGAAGCTTTCTTT.

This chain links TRBV15 with TRBJ2-3, with 8 bases identical to TRBD2. Trimming took 3 bases from V and 1 from J; bases not matched to a gene: 6. The CDR3 extends over 16 amino acids. Germline CDR1 and CDR2: LNHNV and YYDKDF (reference sequence). CDR3 coding DNA: TGTGCCACCAGCAGTTGGCTAGCGGGCGGCACAGATACGCAGTATTTT. It is translated as CATSSWLAGGTDTQYF.

The chain is built from TRBV30 and TRBJ2-5; a weak D match, TRBD2 (6 bases). V lost 8 bases and J 2 bases, leaving 12 bases between the germline ends. Germline values: CDR1 GTSNPN, CDR2 SVGIG (reference sequence). The CDR3 sequence is 12 residues long. The CDR3: CAGGRNQETQYF. CDR3 nucleotides: TGTGCCGGGGGGAGGAATCAAGAGACCCAGTACTTC.

This rearrangement joins TRBV18 to TRBJ1-1, with a weak D call TRBD1 (5 bases). The length of the CDR3 is 14 residues. Germline CDR1 is KGHSH and CDR2 is LQKENI. V was cut by 0 bases and J by 2 bases, with 7 bases left in between. The CDR3 bases are TGTGCCAGCTCACCACCGACAGTCAACACTGAAGCTTTCTTT. It translates to CASSPPTVNTEAFF.

V usage is TRBV18 and J usage is TRBJ1-1; D uncertain. CDR3 length: 15 amino acids. Per germline, CDR1 KGHSH and CDR2 LQKENI. The V and J ends lost 3 bases and 4 bases respectively, with 15 bases between them. CDR3 bases: TGTGCCAGCTCACCGGGGTTGAGGGCACTCACTGAAGCTTTCTTT. This encodes CASSPGLRALTEAFF.

J is TRBJ2-5 and V is TRBV11-2, with TRBD1 matching 9 bases. Looked up from germline, CDR1 is SGHAT and CDR2 is FQNNGV. The CDR3 contains 15 residues. The junction had 9 bases not matched to a gene; V was cut back by 5 bases and J by 5 bases. In DNA form, the CDR3 reads TGTGCCAGCAGCCATAGGGACAGGGCATGGGAGACCCAGTACTTC. The encoded protein is CASSHRDRAWETQYF.

This clone was counted a few times. The chain combines TRBV29-1 with TRBJ2-1; 9 nucleotides match TRBD2. After removal of 6 bases from V and 8 bases from J, the junction contained 11 bases not matched to a gene. The CDR3 extends over 14 amino acids. Germline CDR1 reads SQVTM; CDR2 reads ANQGSEA. CDR3 nucleotides: TGCAGCGTCCTCGGGCGTAGCGGGAGTGATGAGCAGTTCTTC. Translation: CSVLGRSGSDEQFF.

The genes are TRBV4-2 and TRBJ2-3; 11 bases align to TRBD2. CDR1 is LGHNA and CDR2 is YNFKEQ in the germline V gene. Germline trimming cut 2 bases from V and 3 bases from J; bases unmatched to any gene: 10. The CDR3 spans 18 residues. In DNA, the CDR3 is TGTGCCAGCAGCCAAAGGGAGACTAGCGGGGACTCTACAGATACGCAGTATTTT. It codes for CASSQRETSGDSTDTQYF.

V and J are TRBV13 and TRBJ2-1; no clear D. This CDR3 region has 13 residues. Germline CDR1 reads PRHDT; CDR2 reads FYEKMQ (reference sequence). V was clipped by 4 bases and J by 8 bases, with 12 bases between them. The CDR3 is CASSSGQTDEQFF. The CDR3 DNA reads as TGTGCCAGCAGCTCCGGGCAGACGGATGAGCAGTTCTTC.

In this sample, this clone turned up once. The rearrangement links TRBV14 to TRBJ1-1, with D unclear. Per germline, CDR1 SGHDN and CDR2 FVKESK. V lost 4 bases and J lost 2, with 8 bases in between. This CDR3 is built from 13 residues. CDR3 sequence reads: CASSRNRNTEAFF. In DNA, the CDR3 is TGTGCCAGCAGCCGGAACAGAAACACTGAAGCTTTCTTT. The full variable domain, its missing parts supplied by reference TRBV14 and TRBJ1-1, is EAGVTQFPSHSVIEKGQTVTLRCDPISGHDNLYWYRRVMGKEIKFLLHFVKESKQDESGMPNNRFLAERTGGTYSTLKVQPAELEDSGVYFCASSRNRNTEAFFGQGTRLTVV.

The chain links TRBV15 to TRBJ2-1; D could derive from TRBD1 or TRBD2 (5 bases each). Germline values: CDR1 LNHNV, CDR2 YYDKDF (reference sequence). The CDR3 covers 16 residues. V was cut by 2 bases and J by 1 base, with 12 bases left in between. Here the CDR3 reads CATSRPMGVSYNEQFF. The CDR3 coding sequence is TGTGCCACCAGCAGACCGATGGGGGTTTCCTACAATGAGCAGTTCTTC.

The chain is built from TRBV27 and TRBJ1-1; 7 nucleotides match TRBD1. The CDR3 has 16 amino acids. V lost 5 bases, J lost 4 bases, and 13 bases stayed unmatched. Germline CDR1 reads MNHEY; CDR2 reads SMNVEV (reference sequence). The CDR3 DNA is TGTGCCAGCAGTGAGATCAGGGGGGTGCAGACCACTGAAGCTTTCTTT. This sequence encodes CASSEIRGVQTTEAFF.

A few counts support this clone. CDR3 protein: CASSLSPYEQFF. The CDR3 nucleotides are TGTGCCAGCAGTTTATCTCCCTATGAGCAGTTCTTC. The chain combines TRBV27 with TRBJ2-1; D uncertain. Germline CDR1 is MNHEY and CDR2 is SMNVEV (reference sequence). Trimming left V 0 bases short and J 8 bases short, with 5 bases between. The CDR3 has 12 amino acids.